What follows are 13 T cell receptor beta chains derived from one specimen sequenced in a study of cytomegalovirus exposure and HLA in healthy donors. Both 60 Vbeta primers and 13 Jbeta primers went into the PCR. Measured with immunoSEQ multiplex PCR; TCRdb has only the in-frame clones, and not every one. The sample consists of some 220,000 clones, approximately 81% of them appearing once. The sequenced sample was PBMCs. These receptors all stem from a girl aged 2-10 years in good health and CMV-seronegative.

This sequence joins TRBV27 and TRBJ1-2, with unresolved D. V was trimmed by 6 bases and J by 2 bases, leaving 16 bases between them. Germline V gene data show CDR1 as MNHEY and CDR2 as SMNVEV (reference sequence). This CDR3 contains 15 residues. The DNA for the CDR3 is TGTGCCAGCAGCGTAACCCGGGGAGGGAACTATGGCTACACCTTC. Translated, it gives CASSVTRGGNYGYTF.

The chain couples TRBV5-8 to TRBJ2-7; 9 bases map to TRBD1. Germline lookup yields CDR1 SGHTS and CDR2 YDEGEE. This CDR3 is 15 amino acids long. With 0 bases clipped from V and 3 bases from J, the junction kept 4 bases outside the gene matches. The CDR3 here is CASSLARDRVYEQYF. DNA of the CDR3: TGTGCCAGCAGCTTGGCACGGGACAGGGTCTACGAGCAGTACTTC.

This clone was seen a handful of times. This CDR3 is CASSWGVYGYTF. CDR3 bases: TGTGCCAGCAGCTGGGGAGTGTATGGCTACACCTTC. J is TRBJ1-2 and V is TRBV5-8; no clear D. V shed 3 bases and J shed 5 bases, with 8 bases lying between them. The CDR3 totals 12 residues. CDR1 is SGHTS, CDR2 YDEGEE, per germline.

A note on this clone: Mismatch with germline at one junction end may stem from a read error. The V gene is TRBV7-9, the J gene TRBJ1-1; D gene unclear. The CDR3 has 14 amino acids. Germline V gene data show CDR1 as SEHNR and CDR2 as FQNEAQ (reference sequence). The CDR3 reads CSSSFNSRNTEAFF. In nucleotides, the CDR3 is TGTTCCAGCAGCTTTAACAGCCGGAACACTGAAGCTTTCTTT. Full variable domain (rest looked up from reference TRBV7-9 and TRBJ1-1): DTGVSQNPRHKITKRGQNVTFRCDPISEHNRLYWYRQTLGQGPEFLTYFQNEAQLEKSRLLSDRFSAERPKGSFSTLEIQRTEQGDSAMYLCSSSFNSRNTEAFFGQGTRLTVV.

The rearrangement links TRBV6-5 to TRBJ2-3; tentative D call: TRBD1 (6 bases). CDR1 is MNHEY, CDR2 SVGAGI, per germline. The CDR3 spans 14 residues. Trimming took 7 bases from V and 2 from J, leaving 13 bases between them. CDR3 residues: CASTWDITTDTQYF. The DNA for the CDR3 is TGTGCCAGCACCTGGGACATAACCACAGATACGCAGTATTTT.

V gene TRBV11-3 combines with J gene TRBJ2-3; D not resolved. V was pared by 1 base and J by 5 bases, with 4 bases between. CDR1 and CDR2 (germline): SGHNT, YENEEA. CDR3 length: 12 amino acids. This chain's CDR3 is CASSLAGDTQYF. The CDR3 coding sequence is TGTGCCAGCAGCTTAGCGGGAGATACGCAGTATTTT.

The chain links TRBV5-1 to TRBJ2-5, with unresolved D. The CDR3 contains 16 residues. The germline CDR1 and CDR2 sequences are SGHRS and YFSETQ. V was trimmed by 0 bases and J by 5 bases, leaving 17 bases between them. The CDR3 sequence is CASSLAPIENKETQYF. As DNA, the CDR3 is TGCGCCAGCAGCTTGGCGCCCATAGAGAATAAGGAGACCCAGTACTTC.

The chain joins TRBV14 to TRBJ2-7; TRBD1 matches 7 bases. This CDR3 spans 13 amino acids. Losses at the gene ends were 4 bases for V and 3 bases for J; bases not matched to a gene: 3. Germline values: CDR1 SGHDN, CDR2 FVKESK. CDR3 DNA sequence: TGTGCCAGCAGCCGGGACAGAGTCTACGAGCAGTACTTC. It is translated as CASSRDRVYEQYF.

The V and J genes are TRBV29-1 and TRBJ2-3, with D possibly being TRBD1 (6 bases). The V and J ends lost 5 bases and 0 bases respectively, with 12 bases between them. This CDR3 has 14 amino acids. Germline CDR1 reads SQVTM; CDR2 reads ANQGSEA. The CDR3 DNA follows: TGCAGCGTTTGGGGCCAGGGGAGCACAGATACGCAGTATTTT. It specifies CSVWGQGSTDTQYF.

This chain links TRBV5-1 with TRBJ2-5, with 7 bases identical to TRBD1. The CDR3 consists of 15 residues. Germline V gene data show CDR1 as SGHRS and CDR2 as YFSETQ. V dropped 2 bases and J dropped 2; count of bases not matched to a gene: 6. The DNA for the CDR3 is TGCGCCAGCAGCTTTACACCGGGACAGCAAGAGACCCAGTACTTC. Amino acid sequence: CASSFTPGQQETQYF.

The chain recombines TRBV4-1 with TRBJ1-1; 7 bases fit TRBD1. Unmatched junction bases numbered 7, after V lost 1 base and J lost 2 bases. The CDR3 is 16 amino acids. The germline gives CDR1 MGHRA, CDR2 YSYEKL. The CDR3 spells CASSQASGTVNTEAFF. The CDR3 region has the DNA TGCGCCAGCAGCCAAGCTTCCGGGACAGTAAACACTGAAGCTTTCTTT.

J is TRBJ2-7 and V is TRBV4-1, with TRBD2 matching over 8 bases. Trimming cost V 1 base and J 0 bases; bases outside gene matches: 8. Per germline, CDR1 MGHRA and CDR2 YSYEKL. This CDR3 has 17 amino acids. Here the CDR3 reads CASSQGETGTSSYEQYF. In DNA, the CDR3 is TGCGCCAGCAGCCAAGGAGAAACCGGGACTAGCTCCTACGAGCAGTACTTC.

V is TRBV30 and J is TRBJ1-5, with unresolved D. CDR1 and CDR2 from the germline V gene are GTSNPN and SVGIG (reference sequence). Trimming removed 2 bases from V and 7 bases from J, with 9 bases in between. The CDR3 consists of 12 residues. The chain's CDR3 is CAWSTNQQPQHF. The CDR3 region has the DNA TGTGCCTGGAGTACCAACCAGCAGCCCCAGCATTTT.